The 29 T cell receptor beta chains listed next were all sequenced from one sample in a study of shared T cell receptors in the human thymus. Sequenced by immunoSEQ multiplex PCR; TCRdb stores in-frame clones only, minus some. The sample comprises about 380,000 clones, over 90% of which are singletons, and approximately 0.02% rests with the top ten. Sequencing input: thymocytes. The receptors originated from a human donor.

DNA for the CDR3: TGCGCCAGCAGCCAAGATAGGACAGGGTGGAACTATGGCTACACCTTC. Amino acids: CASSQDRTGWNYGYTF. The chain employs TRBV4-1 and TRBJ1-2, with 8 bases lining up with TRBD1. Germline trimming cut 0 bases from V and 2 bases from J; bases unmatched to any gene: 5. Per the germline V gene, CDR1 is MGHRA and CDR2 is YSYEKL. This CDR3 region has 16 residues.

This clone turned up a few times. This chain connects TRBV5-8 to TRBJ2-7; D not resolved. Trimming took off 4 bases at V and 3 bases at J, with 8 bases between the two ends. The germline V gene has CDR1 SGHTS and CDR2 YDEGEE. The CDR3 loop spans 12 amino acids. The CDR3 is CASSLARYEQYF. The CDR3 DNA is TGTGCCAGCAGCCTCGCCCGCTACGAGCAGTACTTC.

This chain connects TRBV7-9 to TRBJ2-7; 10 bases are a match to TRBD2. The CDR3 covers 17 residues. CDR1 is SEHNR and CDR2 is FQNEAQ in the germline V gene (reference sequence). V lost 4 bases and J lost 1; bases outside the gene matches: 10. The CDR3 sequence: CASSSPPGLALSYEQYF. As DNA, the CDR3 is TGTGCCAGCAGCTCCCCGCCGGGACTAGCGTTATCCTACGAGCAGTACTTC.

The chain recombines TRBV5-1 with TRBJ2-7; D unclear. Germline assignment: CDR1 SGHRS and CDR2 YFSETQ. The CDR3 is 14 amino acids. With 0 bases removed from V and 4 bases from J, the gap between germline ends came to 11 bases. CDR3 protein: CASSLAARDYEQYF. The DNA of the CDR3 is TGCGCCAGCAGCTTGGCGGCCAGAGATTACGAGCAGTACTTC.

The chain has TRBV19 and TRBJ2-7; 9 bases are shared with TRBD1. The V and J ends lost 5 bases and 3 bases, in that order; junction bases with no gene match: 2. There are 13 residues in the CDR3. Germline CDR1 and CDR2: LNHDA and SQIVND (reference sequence). DNA of the CDR3: TGTGCCAGTAGTGGGACAGGGATCTACGAGCAGTACTTC. Its translation: CASSGTGIYEQYF.

The gene calls are TRBV28 and TRBJ2-1; the match to TRBD2 covers 8 bases. CDR1 and CDR2 (germline): MDHEN, SYDVKM. This CDR3 has 16 residues. V shed 4 bases and J 0 bases; nucleotides not matched to a gene: 5. The CDR3: CASSSASGSSYNEQFF. The DNA of the CDR3 is TGTGCCAGCAGTTCGGCGAGCGGGAGCTCCTACAATGAGCAGTTCTTC.

The chain carries TRBV28 and TRBJ1-1; TRBD1 matches at 10 bases. J gave up 2 bases and V 5 bases, and 5 bases lay outside the gene matches. CDR3 length: 15 residues. Per the germline V gene, CDR1 is MDHEN and CDR2 is SYDVKM. CDR3: CASSGQGVPNTEAFF. CDR3 sequence (DNA): TGTGCCAGCAGTGGACAGGGGGTTCCTAACACTGAAGCTTTCTTT.

The gene calls are TRBV27 and TRBJ2-3, with 11 bases aligning to TRBD2. Germline V gene lookup returns CDR1 MNHEY and CDR2 SMNVEV (reference sequence). V trimming: 5 bases; J trimming: 2 bases; junction bases outside the gene matches: 6. This CDR3 is 16 amino acids long. The CDR3 sequence: CASSAGLAVNTDTQYF. CDR3 nucleotide sequence: TGTGCCAGCAGTGCGGGACTAGCGGTGAACACAGATACGCAGTATTTT.

This chain joins TRBV7-3 and TRBJ1-1, with TRBD1 matching over 8 bases. Germline trimming cut 5 bases from V and 1 base from J; bases unmatched to any gene: 6. Germline CDR1 SGHTA, CDR2 FQGTGA. The CDR3 contains 15 residues. CDR3 nucleotides: TGTGCCAGCAGCCCCTCCGGGACAGGGAACACTGAAGCTTTCTTT. As protein: CASSPSGTGNTEAFF.

The chain couples TRBV7-2 to TRBJ1-2; D ambiguous. This CDR3 comprises 15 residues. Germline V gene sequence: CDR1 SGHTA, CDR2 FQGNSA. V lost 5 bases and J lost 7, with 20 bases in between. CDR3: CASSDDRALVGGYTF. The DNA of the CDR3 is TGTGCCAGCAGCGACGACCGGGCTTTAGTCGGTGGCTACACCTTC. Supplemented by reference TRBV7-2 and TRBJ1-2, the full variable domain reads GAGVSQSPSNKVTEKGKDVELRCDPISGHTALYWYRQSLGQGLEFLIYFQGNSAPDKSGLPSDRFSAERTGGSVSTLTIQRTQQEDSAVYLCASSDDRALVGGYTFGSGTRLTVV.

This clone was recorded only once. V gene TRBV30 combines with J gene TRBJ1-5; D perhaps matches TRBD1 (6 bases). V shed 3 bases and J shed 2 bases, with 20 bases lying between them. The CDR3 has 17 amino acids. The germline gives CDR1 GTSNPN, CDR2 SVGIG (reference sequence). Here the CDR3 reads CAWSSRGASQGNQPQHF. CDR3 in DNA: TGTGCCTGGAGCTCTAGGGGGGCCTCTCAAGGCAATCAGCCCCAGCATTTT.

The chain is built from TRBV28 and TRBJ2-7; no clear D gene. V was cut by 4 bases and J by 0 bases, with 10 bases left in between. The CDR3 is 14 residues long. Germline CDR1 MDHEN, CDR2 SYDVKM. The CDR3 reads CASSSRQGSYEQYF. CDR3 DNA sequence: TGTGCCAGCAGTTCGAGACAAGGCTCCTACGAGCAGTACTTC. The full variable domain, completed using reference TRBV28 and TRBJ2-7, is DVKVTQSSRYLVKRTGEKVFLECVQDMDHENMFWYRQDPGLGLRLIYFSYDVKMKEKGDIPEGYSVSREKKERFSLILESASTNQTSMYLCASSSRQGSYEQYFGPGTRLTVT.

The chain has TRBV28 and TRBJ1-1; D uncertain. Trimming cost V 4 bases and J 1 base, with 7 bases left between them. CDR1 is MDHEN and CDR2 is SYDVKM in the germline V gene. The CDR3 totals 13 residues. This CDR3 is CASSSPGNTEAFF. CDR3 coding DNA: TGTGCCAGCAGTTCCCCAGGGAACACTGAAGCTTTCTTT.

The chain carries TRBV28 and TRBJ1-1, with D uncertain. Germline values: CDR1 MDHEN, CDR2 SYDVKM. The CDR3 runs to 15 residues. V dropped 2 bases and J dropped 0 bases, with 10 bases sitting between them. The CDR3 loop reads CASSLVTSMNTEAFF. As DNA, the CDR3 is TGTGCCAGCAGTTTAGTGACAAGTATGAACACTGAAGCTTTCTTT.

This chain joins TRBV14 and TRBJ1-2; perhaps TRBD1 as D (6 bases). The CDR3 extends over 15 amino acids. Germline V gene data show CDR1 as SGHDN and CDR2 as FVKESK. V was cut by 0 bases and J by 6 bases, with 14 bases left in between. CDR3 nucleotide sequence: TGTGCCAGCAGCCAAGAATGGGGGGCGCTTAATGGCTACACCTTC. Encoded protein: CASSQEWGALNGYTF.

The chain has TRBV18 and TRBJ2-7; 8 nucleotides align to TRBD2. CDR3 length: 15 residues. After removal of 3 bases from V and 2 bases from J, the junction contained 6 bases not matched to a gene. In germline, CDR1 is KGHSH, CDR2 LQKENI. CDR3 sequence (DNA): TGTGCCAGCTCACCTCCGGGACTAGGACCCTACGAGCAGTACTTC. As protein: CASSPPGLGPYEQYF.

The chain carries TRBV25-1 and TRBJ1-2; D unclear. CDR3 length: 12 amino acids. CDR1 is MGHDK and CDR2 is SYGVNS in the germline V gene. V lost 2 bases to trimming and J lost 4 bases, with 5 bases between them. CDR3 in amino acids: CASSEQIYGYTF. CDR3 nucleotide sequence: TGTGCCAGCAGTGAACAGATCTATGGCTACACCTTC.

The chain links TRBV29-1 to TRBJ2-7, with D unclear. Germline loops: CDR1 SQVTM, CDR2 ANQGSEA. There are 13 residues in the CDR3. V lost 7 bases and J 1 base, leaving 14 bases between the germline ends. The CDR3 reads CSALSGKSYEQYF. CDR3 bases: TGCAGCGCCCTTTCTGGGAAGTCCTACGAGCAGTACTTC.

The chain links TRBV7-9 to TRBJ2-2, with 9 nucleotides matching TRBD1. V was clipped by 5 bases and J by 2 bases; unmatched bases: 6. This CDR3 comprises 16 residues. From germline, CDR1 is SEHNR and CDR2 FQNEAQ (reference sequence). The CDR3 nucleotides read TGTGCCAGCAGCGTCGCGGACAGGGGTAACACCGGGGAGCTGTTTTTT. Its translation: CASSVADRGNTGELFF.

The gene calls are TRBV6-5 and TRBJ2-7, with 9 bases matching TRBD1. The CDR3 sequence is 15 residues long. Germline-derived CDR1 and CDR2 are MNHEY and SVGAGI. Unmatched junction bases numbered 6, after V lost 2 bases and J lost 4 bases. The CDR3 sequence is CASSYEPGQGYEQYF. Written as DNA, the CDR3 is TGTGCCAGCAGTTACGAACCGGGACAGGGTTACGAGCAGTACTTC.

This chain joins TRBV5-6 and TRBJ2-3; 7 nucleotides align to TRBD2. V shed 0 bases, J shed 5 bases, and the junction held 15 bases outside the gene matches. This CDR3 has 18 residues. CDR1 is SGHDT, CDR2 YYEEEE, per germline. The CDR3 DNA sequence: TGTGCCAGCAGCTTGGGGGCCGGGAGGCGAAAGGCCCTAGATACGCAGTATTTT. It specifies CASSLGAGRRKALDTQYF.

The rearrangement uses TRBV19 and TRBJ2-2; TRBD1 agrees at 9 bases. The CDR3 sequence is 16 residues long. V gave up 7 bases and J gave up 4 bases; unmatched junction bases: 10. Germline CDR1 reads LNHDA; CDR2 reads SQIVND (reference sequence). The CDR3 DNA reads as TGTGCCAGTACCCAAACCGGGACAGGGATCACCGGGGAGCTGTTTTTT. The encoded protein is CASTQTGTGITGELFF.

The chain joins TRBV5-6 to TRBJ2-7; the match to TRBD2 covers 10 bases. CDR3 size: 17 residues. Looked up from germline, CDR1 is SGHDT and CDR2 is YYEEEE. The trim removed 0 bases at V and 6 bases at J, leaving 12 bases unmatched. CDR3 DNA: TGTGCCAGCAGCTTGGCGGTCCAAATAGCGGGAGGCGGCGAGCAGTACTTC. Its protein is CASSLAVQIAGGGEQYF. Looking up the rest from reference TRBV5-6 and TRBJ2-7 gives the full variable domain: DAGVTQSPTHLIKTRGQQVTLRCSPKSGHDTVSWYQQALGQGPQFIFQYYEEEERQRGNFPDRFSGHQFPNYSSELNVNALLLGDSALYLCASSLAVQIAGGGEQYFGPGTRLTVT.

The gene calls are TRBV19 and TRBJ1-4, with a weak D call TRBD1 (6 bases). The germline gives CDR1 LNHDA, CDR2 SQIVND (reference sequence). V shed 8 bases and J shed 1 base, with 11 bases lying between them. The CDR3 is 14 residues long. The chain's CDR3 is CASVGDITNEKLFF. The CDR3 nucleotides read TGTGCCAGTGTCGGGGACATAACTAATGAAAAACTGTTTTTT.

The chain recombines TRBV2 with TRBJ2-1; TRBD1 or TRBD2 may be the D gene (6 bases each). The CDR3 has 14 amino acids. Trimming shortened V by 7 bases and J by 3 bases, and 13 bases separated the two germline ends. Germline V lookup: CDR1 SNHLY, CDR2 FYNNEI. CDR3 protein: CASKGEDLYNEQFF. The DNA of the CDR3 is TGTGCCAGCAAGGGGGAGGACCTCTACAATGAGCAGTTCTTC. Using reference TRBV2 and TRBJ2-1 for the parts outside the CDR3, the full variable domain is EPEVTQTPSHQVTQMGQEVILRCVPISNHLYFYWYRQILGQKVEFLVSFYNNEISEKSEIFDDQFSVERPDGSNFTLKIRSTKLEDSAMYFCASKGEDLYNEQFFGPGTRLTVL.

V usage is TRBV7-6 and J usage is TRBJ1-1, with D possibly TRBD1 on 6 matching bases. The V end lost 3 bases, the J end lost 1 base, and 12 bases lay between the germline ends. This CDR3 is built from 15 residues. Germline loops: CDR1 SGHVS, CDR2 FNYEAQ. In DNA, the CDR3 is TGTGCCAGCAGCTTCTCGGACAGCGAGAACACTGAAGCTTTCTTT. Translating gives CASSFSDSENTEAFF.

The chain uses TRBV28 and TRBJ1-1; no reliable D call. CDR1 is MDHEN, CDR2 SYDVKM, per germline. This CDR3 comprises 13 residues. Trimming took 2 bases from V and 5 from J, leaving 9 bases between them. The CDR3 bases are TGTGCCAGCAGTTTAAACGGTGAAACTGAAGCTTTCTTT. Translated, it gives CASSLNGETEAFF.

The CDR3 DNA is TGCAGCGTGGAGGGGGGGCTGTTATCCTACAATGAGCAGTTCTTC. Protein sequence: CSVEGGLLSYNEQFF. The genes are TRBV29-1 and TRBJ2-1; TRBD2 might be the D (7 bases). V lost 6 bases, J lost 1 base, and 16 bases lay in between. Germline loops: CDR1 SQVTM, CDR2 ANQGSEA. The CDR3 runs 15 residues.

This chain links TRBV15 with TRBJ2-7; D may be TRBD2 (6 bases). Trimming removed 3 bases from V and 3 bases from J, with 15 bases in between. The CDR3 totals 15 residues. The germline V gene has CDR1 LNHNV and CDR2 YYDKDF (reference sequence). The CDR3 sequence: CATSRGRTPNYEQYF. The CDR3 bases are TGTGCCACCAGCAGGGGGAGGACACCCAACTACGAGCAGTACTTC. The whole variable domain, remainder taken from reference TRBV15 and TRBJ2-7, is DAMVIQNPRYQVTQFGKPVTLSCSQTLNHNVMYWYQQKSSQAPKLLFHYYDKDFNNEADTPDNFQSRRPNTSFCFLDIRSPGLGDTAMYLCATSRGRTPNYEQYFGPGTRLTVT.